Shown below are 8 T cell receptor beta chains from a single sample sequenced in a study of blood T cell repertoires in COVID-19. The repertoire was sequenced with immunoSEQ multiplex PCR; TCRdb's copy has only in-frame clones and lacks some. The sample shows roughly 220,000 clones, about four fifths of them seen only once. Material for sequencing was peripheral blood. These receptors were collected from a woman over 75 with COVID-19, enrolled during active disease.

The chain uses TRBV6-5 and TRBJ2-7, with 7 bases fitting TRBD1. This CDR3 spans 12 amino acids. Germline CDR1 is MNHEY and CDR2 is SVGAGI. Germline trimming cut 6 bases from V and 4 bases from J; bases unmatched to any gene: 3. The CDR3 DNA reads TGTGCCAGCAGCGGGACAGAATACGAGCAGTACTTC. Amino acid sequence: CASSGTEYEQYF.

The chain uses TRBV6-5 and TRBJ1-2; D ambiguous. The CDR3 is 11 residues long. Trimming stripped 6 bases from V and 3 bases from J, with 5 bases between. Germline loops: CDR1 MNHEY, CDR2 SVGAGI. This chain's CDR3 is CASRAHYGYTF. The CDR3 bases are TGTGCCAGCAGGGCACACTATGGCTACACCTTC.

This chain links TRBV3-1 (or the pseudogene TRBV3-2) with TRBJ2-2; D is undetermined. V was trimmed by 4 bases and J by 1 base, leaving 7 bases between them. Germline loops: CDR1 LGHDT, CDR2 YNNKEL (reference sequence). The CDR3 contains 14 residues. DNA for the CDR3: TGTGCCAGCAGCCCAAAGCAGAACACCGGGGAGCTGTTTTTT. This encodes CASSPKQNTGELFF.

The rearrangement uses TRBV19 and TRBJ1-5, with D maybe TRBD1 (5 bases). CDR1 LNHDA and CDR2 SQIVND come from the germline V gene (reference sequence). V gave up 4 bases and J gave up 5 bases, with 18 bases separating them. The CDR3 is 16 amino acids. The chain's CDR3 is CASSTFSTGWYQPQHF. The CDR3 nucleotides read TGTGCCAGTAGTACCTTCTCAACAGGTTGGTATCAGCCCCAGCATTTT.

The sample holds one count of this clone. The chain links TRBV10-2 to TRBJ1-5, with 8 positions matching TRBD1. Losses at the gene ends were 7 bases for V and 3 bases for J; bases not matched to a gene: 2. CDR1 and CDR2 from the germline V gene are WSHSY and SAAADI. The CDR3 covers 13 residues. The CDR3 is CASTDRDNQPQHF. DNA of the CDR3: TGCGCCAGCACGGACAGGGACAATCAGCCCCAGCATTTT.

In its sample, this clone was seen once. This sample also contains other DNA sequences that code for the same CDR3. V is TRBV5-6 and J is TRBJ2-5; D remains unclear. Trimming left V 4 bases short and J 4 bases short, with 11 bases between. The CDR3 totals 13 residues. In germline, CDR1 is SGHDT, CDR2 YYEEEE. Written as DNA, the CDR3 is TGTGCCAGCAGCCTAAATTTCCTAGAGACCCAGTACTTC. This translates into CASSLNFLETQYF.

In its sample, this clone was seen a few times. V and J are TRBV24-1 and TRBJ2-1; the match to TRBD2 covers 12 bases. The V gene's germline CDR1 is KGHDR and CDR2 SFDVKD. The CDR3 consists of 16 residues. The ends lost 0 bases at V and 7 bases at J; junction bases unmatched: 3. The CDR3 DNA follows: TGTGCCACCAGTGATTTGTCTAGCGGGAGGGTAAATGAGCAGTTCTTC. Amino acids: CATSDLSSGRVNEQFF.

The V call is TRBV6-2 or TRBV6-3, the J call TRBJ1-2; no definite D call. The ends were cut back, 6 bases at V and 3 bases at J, with 11 bases in the middle. CDR3 length equals 13 residues. In germline, CDR1 is MNHEY, CDR2 SVGEGT. CDR3 sequence reads: CASSSSRDYGYTF. The DNA of the CDR3 is TGTGCCAGCAGCTCTTCGCGGGACTATGGCTACACCTTC.